These T cell receptor beta chains were read from a single sample in a study of radiotherapy plus CTLA-4 blockade in lung cancer. Assay: immunoSEQ multiplex PCR; the TCRdb copy retains only in-frame clones and omits some. Of roughly 68,000 clones in the sample, around 82% were seen once. Sequencing was performed on peripheral blood, taken from a patient treated with radiotherapy plus ipilimumab. The receptors derive from a human donor with non-small cell lung cancer who had a complete response to radiotherapy plus ipilimumab. The CDR3 runs from the conserved cysteine through the conserved F or W. Fields, in order: clone size, V gene, J gene, CDR3 length, D gene, CDR3 protein, CDR3 DNA. A D gene is named only where the DNA matches it firmly. Clone size is given for some rows only: seen once, a few or many times, or a class if the clone is expanded.

NA	TRBV5-6	TRBJ1-1	16	NA	CASSLGPWASDTEAFF	TGTGCCAGCAGCTTGGGGCCCTGGGCCAGCGACACTGAAGCTTTCTTT
NA	TRBV7-2	TRBJ2-5	16	TRBD2	CASSLVGGGRSGAQYF	TGTGCCAGCAGCTTAGTCGGCGGGGGGAGATCGGGGGCCCAGTACTTC
few	TRBV27	TRBJ2-3	15	TRBD2	CASRRLAGEADTQYF	TGTGCCAGCAGAAGACTAGCGGGAGAAGCAGATACGCAGTATTTT
NA	TRBV9	TRBJ1-4	14	NA	CASSLTATNEKLFF	TGTGCCAGCAGCCTTACAGCAACTAATGAAAAACTGTTTTTT
NA	TRBV4-3	TRBJ1-5	15	NA	CASSQDFNGNQPQHF	TGCGCCAGCAGCCAAGACTTTAACGGGAATCAGCCCCAGCATTTT
once	TRBV5-1	TRBJ2-3	15	NA	CASSSGATNTDTQYF	TGCGCCAGCAGCTCTGGAGCTACAAACACAGATACGCAGTATTTT
once	TRBV7-6	TRBJ2-1	19	TRBD2	CASSPRLAGGPVNFNEQFF	TGTGCCAGCAGCCCACGACTAGCGGGGGGGCCGGTTAACTTCAATGAGCAGTTCTTC
NA	TRBV11-2	TRBJ1-1	13	NA	CASRPPKNTEAFF	TGTGCCAGCAGACCACCAAAGAACACTGAAGCTTTCTTT
NA	TRBV19	TRBJ2-5	14	NA	CASNPRGIDGTQYF	TGTGCCAGTAATCCCCGGGGAATCGACGGGACCCAGTACTTC
NA	TRBV16	TRBJ1-1	15	NA	CASSQFEGLDTEAFF	TGTGCCAGCAGCCAATTTGAGGGGTTGGACACTGAAGCTTTCTTT
NA	TRBV7-2	TRBJ1-2	14	NA	CASTPDTTNYGYTF	TGTGCCAGCACCCCTGACACAACTAACTATGGCTACACCTTC
NA	TRBV21-1	TRBJ1-2	13	NA	CASSKEDGGGYTF	TGTGCCAGCAGCAAAGAAGACGGTGGCGGCTACACCTTC
NA	TRBV30	TRBJ1-1	13	NA	CAWRALGNTEAFF	TGTGCCTGGAGGGCGCTAGGGAACACTGAAGCTTTCTTT
once	TRBV27	TRBJ2-5	15	TRBD1	CASSFGGTGRETQYF	TGTGCCAGCAGTTTCGGCGGGACAGGGAGAGAGACCCAGTACTTC
NA	TRBV2	TRBJ1-2	15	NA	CASVTDGGSNYGYTF	TGTGCCAGCGTTACAGACGGGGGATCTAACTATGGCTACACCTTC
NA	TRBV11-2	TRBJ1-1	13	TRBD1	CASSLDRGLEAFF	TGTGCCAGCAGCCTGGACAGGGGGCTTGAAGCTTTCTTT
NA	TRBV15	TRBJ2-2	16	TRBD1	CATSRRDRSVTGELFF	TGTGCCACCAGCAGACGGGACAGGAGTGTAACCGGGGAGCTGTTTTTT
NA	TRBV7-6	TRBJ2-7	15	NA	CASSSKDGTYYEQYF	TGTGCCAGCAGCTCAAAGGACGGGACATACTACGAGCAGTACTTC
few	TRBV6-4	TRBJ2-2	14	NA	CASSASPGTGELFF	TGTGCCAGCAGTGCTAGCCCGGGAACCGGGGAGCTGTTTTTT
NA	TRBV18	TRBJ1-1	15	NA	CASSPIPGLNTEAFF	TGTGCCAGCTCACCAATTCCCGGGCTGAACACTGAAGCTTTCTTT
few	TRBV7-9	TRBJ2-5	14	NA	CASSLSQGWETQYF	TGTGCCAGCAGCTTGAGTCAGGGGTGGGAGACCCAGTACTTC
NA	TRBV10-3	TRBJ1-4	17	NA	CAISGTSGVGANEKLFF	TGTGCCATCAGTGGAACTTCAGGGGTGGGGGCTAATGAAAAACTGTTTTTT
NA	TRBV7-9	TRBJ2-3	13	NA	CASSRIEEDTQYF	TGTGCCAGCAGCAGGATAGAGGAAGATACGCAGTATTTT
NA	TRBV25-1	TRBJ1-1	15	NA	CASSESPRGGTEAFF	TGTGCCAGCAGTGAATCCCCCAGGGGAGGGACTGAAGCTTTCTTT
NA	TRBV5-4	TRBJ1-2	15	NA	CASSFRTLQGSGYTF	TGTGCCAGCAGCTTCCGCACACTACAGGGTTCTGGCTACACCTTC
NA	TRBV21-1	TRBJ2-1	18	NA	CASSPLWREDRSYNEQFF	TGTGCCAGCAGCCCACTTTGGCGGGAGGATCGGTCCTACAATGAGCAGTTCTTC
few	TRBV14	TRBJ2-5	14	NA	CASSQGRVMETQYF	TGTGCCAGCAGCCAAGGACGGGTAATGGAGACCCAGTACTTC
NA	TRBV5-6	TRBJ1-5	15	NA	CASSLSVGPNQPQHF	TGTGCCAGCAGCTTGTCTGTAGGACCGAATCAGCCCCAGCATTTT
NA	TRBV19	TRBJ1-2	14	NA	CASSSLQPLYGYTF	TGTGCCAGTAGTAGTCTCCAGCCCCTCTATGGCTACACCTTC
NA	TRBV2	TRBJ2-5	14	TRBD1	CASIRTGRQETQYF	TGTGCCAGCATCAGGACAGGGAGACAAGAGACCCAGTACTTC
NA	TRBV7-2	TRBJ1-4	15	NA	CASSLVAVTVEKLFF	TGTGCCAGCAGCTTAGTGGCAGTGACAGTTGAAAAACTGTTTTTT
NA	TRBV7-8	TRBJ2-5	11	NA	CASSLAETQYF	TGTGCCAGCAGCTTAGCGGAGACCCAGTACTTC
once	TRBV7-2	TRBJ1-2	15	TRBD1	CASSLGDREWYGYTF	TGTGCCAGCAGCTTAGGGGACAGGGAATGGTATGGCTACACCTTC
NA	TRBV10-2	TRBJ2-7	15	TRBD1	CASSESRQGADEQYF	TGCGCCAGCAGTGAGTCAAGACAGGGGGCGGACGAGCAGTACTTC
NA	TRBV7-9	TRBJ1-2	14	NA	CASSPPGFVYGYTF	TGTGCCAGCAGCCCCCCCGGCTTCGTCTATGGCTACACCTTC
NA	TRBV30	TRBJ1-6	14	NA	CAWSSISYNSPLHF	TGTGCCTGGAGTTCTATCTCCTATAATTCACCCCTCCACTTT
once	TRBV6-6	TRBJ2-5	13	TRBD2	CASSYGGGETQYF	TGTGCCAGCAGTTACGGGGGGGGAGAGACCCAGTACTTC
NA	TRBV11-3	TRBJ2-6	16	NA	CASSLGTVPGANVLTF	TGTGCCAGCAGCTTAGGGACAGTGCCTGGGGCCAACGTCCTGACTTTC
few	TRBV18	TRBJ1-3	15	NA	CASRGQSGSGNTIYF	TGTGCCAGCCGGGGCCAATCGGGATCTGGAAACACCATATATTTT
NA	TRBV19	TRBJ2-5	12	TRBD1	CASDPGTGTQYF	TGTGCCAGCGATCCCGGGACAGGGACCCAGTACTTC
NA	TRBV6-5	TRBJ1-4	13	NA	CASKFATNEKLFF	TGTGCCAGCAAATTTGCAACTAATGAAAAACTGTTTTTT
NA	TRBV7-6	TRBJ1-4	14	NA	CASSLGGSEEKLFF	TGTGCCAGCAGCTTAGGAGGGAGCGAGGAAAAACTGTTTTTT
NA	TRBV14	TRBJ2-7	14	NA	CASSPRRLSYEQYF	TGTGCCAGCAGCCCCCGACGGCTCTCCTACGAGCAGTACTTC
NA	TRBV10-2	TRBJ2-5	11	NA	CASSESRTQYF	TGCGCCAGCAGTGAGTCCCGGACCCAGTACTTC
NA	TRBV19	TRBJ2-1	13	NA	CASSTNREGQQFF	TGTGCCAGTAGTACAAACAGGGAAGGACAACAGTTCTTC
few	TRBV9	TRBJ2-3	13	NA	CASSAGFTDTQYF	TGTGCCAGCAGCGCCGGATTCACAGATACGCAGTATTTT
NA	TRBV11-3	TRBJ2-5	16	TRBD2	CASSGGLAGGLETQYF	TGTGCCAGCAGCGGAGGACTAGCGGGAGGGCTGGAGACCCAGTACTTC
NA	TRBV9	TRBJ1-1	14	NA	CASSVHLGNTEAFF	TGTGCCAGCAGCGTTCACCTGGGGAACACTGAAGCTTTCTTT
NA	TRBV5-1	TRBJ1-1	13	NA	CASSFEGDTEAFF	TGCGCCAGCAGCTTTGAGGGGGACACTGAAGCTTTCTTT
NA	TRBV18	TRBJ2-5	11	NA	CASSPQETQYF	TGTGCCAGCTCACCACAAGAGACCCAGTACTTC
NA	TRBV9	TRBJ1-4	14	NA	CASSTTGFREKLFF	TGTGCCAGCAGCACCACAGGGTTTAGGGAAAAACTGTTTTTT
once	TRBV6-6	TRBJ2-1	13	NA	CASSDQGYNEQFF	TGTGCCAGCAGTGACCAAGGATACAATGAGCAGTTCTTC
few	TRBV9	TRBJ1-5	13	TRBD1	CASSGDSNQPQHF	TGTGCCAGCAGCGGGGACAGTAATCAGCCCCAGCATTTT
NA	TRBV7-8	TRBJ1-5	15	NA	CASSLNVGGGKPQHF	TGTGCCAGCAGCTTAAATGTGGGGGGAGGCAAGCCCCAGCATTTT
NA	TRBV20-1	TRBJ2-3	11	NA	CSASWSDTQYF	TGCAGTGCTAGTTGGTCAGATACGCAGTATTTT
few	TRBV5-1	TRBJ2-5	17	TRBD1	CASSSGSQTGGWETQYF	TGCGCCAGCAGCTCCGGGTCCCAGACAGGGGGCTGGGAGACCCAGTACTTC
NA	TRBV4-1	TRBJ2-1	19	TRBD2	CASSQDVYVAGGNGNEQFF	TGCGCCAGCAGCCAAGATGTATATGTAGCGGGAGGAAACGGCAATGAGCAGTTCTTC
medium-sized	TRBV21-1	TRBJ1-2	13	NA	CAIGGRDDYGYTF	TGTGCCATCGGGGGCAGGGACGACTATGGCTACACCTTC
NA	TRBV2	TRBJ1-1	14	NA	CASSPSPANTEAFF	TGTGCCAGCAGCCCGTCGCCCGCAAACACTGAAGCTTTCTTT
NA	TRBV4-2	TRBJ2-5	13	NA	CASSQGLQETQYF	TGTGCCAGCAGCCAAGGATTGCAAGAGACCCAGTACTTC